This T cell receptor (beta chain) was documented in a study of blood T cells in healthy people across ages. Notes on the study in general: A conclusive naive versus antigen-experienced comparison was prevented by the unsorted PBMCs.

Deletions cut 6 bases from V and 0 bases from J, with 16 bases between. The CDR3 totals 15 residues. The germline V gene encodes CDR1 DFQATT and CDR2 SNEGSKA (reference sequence). Donors ranged from roughly 6 to 90 years old and were healthy Caucasians in Russia. Alongside a J-beta primer mix, a sample-barcoded 5' primer served in a second PCR lasting 7 to 11 cycles. Each cDNA was tagged by a template-switch adaptor containing 12 random nucleotides. TCRdb itself ran the 5' RACE reads through MiXCR, one entry per CDR3 protein. The sample consists of 1,500,000 or so distinct CDR3 sequences, approximately 39% of them appearing once. Notes on this clonotype: Antigen specificity is unknown.

Material: blood. The receptor was derived from a woman younger than 30 in good health. The chain joins TRBV20-1 to TRBJ2-3; D uncertain. CDR3 in amino acids: CSAPPGRGSTDTQYF. DNA for the CDR3: TGCAGTGCGCCCCCGGGTCGTGGTAGCACAGATACGCAGTATTTT.